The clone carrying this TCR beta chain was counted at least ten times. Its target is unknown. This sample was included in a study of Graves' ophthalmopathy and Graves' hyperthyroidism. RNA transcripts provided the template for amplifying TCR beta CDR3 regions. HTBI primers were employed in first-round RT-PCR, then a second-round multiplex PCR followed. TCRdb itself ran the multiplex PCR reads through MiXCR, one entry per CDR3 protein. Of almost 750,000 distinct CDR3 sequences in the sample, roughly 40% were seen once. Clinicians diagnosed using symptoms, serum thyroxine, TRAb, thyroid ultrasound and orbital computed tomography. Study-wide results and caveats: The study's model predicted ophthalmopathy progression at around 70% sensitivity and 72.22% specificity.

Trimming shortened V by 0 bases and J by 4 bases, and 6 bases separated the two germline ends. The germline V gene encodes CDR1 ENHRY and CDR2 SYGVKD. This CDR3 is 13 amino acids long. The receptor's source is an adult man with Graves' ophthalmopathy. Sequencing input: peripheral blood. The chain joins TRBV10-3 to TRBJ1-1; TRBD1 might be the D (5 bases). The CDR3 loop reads CAISESTVTEAFF. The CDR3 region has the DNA TGTGCCATCAGTGAGTCGACAGTCACTGAAGCTTTCTTT.